These 5 T cell receptor beta chains share one sample of origin, sequenced in a study of PD-1 blockade in classical Hodgkin lymphoma. TCRdb keeps only in-frame clones here, not all; method: immunoSEQ multiplex PCR. This sample has thousands of clones, with more than 70% found just once. After autologous stem cell transplantation all patients relapsed, and prior brentuximab vedotin exposure differed between cohorts. Out of thawed PBMCs, magnetic negative selection purified CD4+ T cells. Sequencing was performed on CD4+ T cells from blood, taken at baseline. These receptors were collected from a human donor with classical Hodgkin lymphoma.

This chain connects TRBV18 to TRBJ2-5; 12 nucleotides align to TRBD2. CDR3 length equals 17 residues. Germline assignment: CDR1 KGHSH and CDR2 LQKENI. The J segment lost 2 bases and the V segment lost 3 bases, leaving 7 bases of the junction unmatched. The CDR3 region is CASSPRTSGIGQETQYF. DNA for the CDR3: TGTGCCAGCTCACCTCGGACTAGCGGGATAGGGCAAGAGACCCAGTACTTC. The full variable domain, completed using reference TRBV18 and TRBJ2-5, is NAGVMQNPRHLVRRRGQEARLRCSPMKGHSHVYWYRQLPEEGLKFMVYLQKENIIDESGMPKERFSAEFPKEGPSILRIQQVVRGDSAAYFCASSPRTSGIGQETQYFGPGTRLLVL.

The rearrangement links TRBV9 to TRBJ2-2, with D uncertain. Deletions cut 4 bases from V and 2 bases from J, with 12 bases between. Germline V gene sequence: CDR1 SGDLS, CDR2 YYNGEE. The CDR3 length is 15 residues. The DNA of the CDR3 is TGTGCCAGCAGCCTGACGGGTCTCAACACCGGGGAGCTGTTTTTT. Its translation: CASSLTGLNTGELFF.

The chain recombines TRBV18 with TRBJ2-7; D is possibly TRBD1 or TRBD2 (5 bases each). Germline V gene sequence: CDR1 KGHSH, CDR2 LQKENI. The CDR3 is 13 residues long. Trimming pared 6 bases from V and 12 bases from J, leaving 21 bases between. The CDR3 is CASSGDGVSTPYF. CDR3 in DNA: TGTGCCAGCTCCGGGGACGGCGTATCTACGCCGTACTTC.

DNA of the CDR3: TGTGCCAGCAGTTTTACGGGGGGCCGGAATGAGCAGTTCTTC. It codes for CASSFTGGRNEQFF. The V gene is TRBV6-1, the J gene TRBJ2-1; the D gene is possibly TRBD2 (7 bases). V lost 5 bases and J 7 bases, leaving 15 bases between the germline ends. The CDR3 extends over 14 amino acids. Germline CDR1 is MNHNS and CDR2 is SASEGT.

J is TRBJ1-6 and V is TRBV9; D is uncertain. The CDR3 is 13 residues long. Germline loops: CDR1 SGDLS, CDR2 YYNGEE. V lost 2 bases to trimming and J lost 8 bases, with 8 bases between them. The CDR3 DNA reads as TGTGCCAGCAGCGTGGACGAGGATTCACCCCTCCACTTT. As protein: CASSVDEDSPLHF. Filled out from reference TRBV9 and TRBJ1-6, the complete variable domain reads DSGVTQTPKHLITATGQRVTLRCSPRSGDLSVYWYQQSLDQGLQFLIQYYNGEERAKGNILERFSAQQFPDLHSELNLSSLELGDSALYFCASSVDEDSPLHFGNGTRLTVT.